A selection of T cell receptor beta chains follows, all from one sample in a study of cytomegalovirus exposure and HLA in healthy donors. Method: immunoSEQ multiplex PCR; TCRdb's copy keeps in-frame clones and lacks some. This sample has approximately 130,000 clones; around nine tenths occur once, and the top ten carry under 6.5%. The sequenced sample consisted of PBMCs. These receptors came from a woman between 25 and 40 years old in good health and CMV-seronegative. CDR3s include the opening cysteine and the closing phenylalanine or tryptophan. Fields, in order: V gene, D gene, J gene, clone size, CDR3 protein, CDR3 DNA. A D gene is named only where the DNA matches it firmly. The size field is filled for only some rows; it gives once, few, many or a size class.

v_call: TRBV2; d_call: NA; j_call: TRBJ1-6; clone_size: NA; cdr3_aa: CASSEAVPLHF; cdr3_nt: TGTGCCAGCAGTGAAGCCGTTCCCCTCCACTTT
v_call: TRBV7-6; d_call: NA; j_call: TRBJ2-1; clone_size: NA; cdr3_aa: CASSLGSGTYNEQFF; cdr3_nt: TGTGCCAGCAGCTTAGGTAGCGGAACCTACAATGAGCAGTTCTTC
v_call: TRBV4-1; d_call: TRBD1; j_call: TRBJ2-7; clone_size: once; cdr3_aa: CASSRGGDRGLYEQYF; cdr3_nt: TGCGCCAGCAGCCGGGGAGGGGACAGGGGGCTGTACGAGCAGTACTTC
v_call: TRBV23-1; d_call: TRBD2; j_call: TRBJ2-1; clone_size: NA; cdr3_aa: CASGFPGLAKKARYNEQFF; cdr3_nt: TGCGCCAGCGGCTTTCCGGGACTAGCCAAGAAAGCGAGGTACAATGAGCAGTTCTTC
v_call: TRBV28; d_call: TRBD2; j_call: TRBJ2-1; clone_size: NA; cdr3_aa: CASTPGGYNEQFF; cdr3_nt: TGTGCCAGCACCCCGGGGGGTTACAATGAGCAGTTCTTC
v_call: TRBV28; d_call: NA; j_call: TRBJ1-1; clone_size: NA; cdr3_aa: CASSLRHSLGTEAFF; cdr3_nt: TGTGCCAGCAGTTTACGGCACTCCCTCGGGACTGAAGCTTTCTTT
v_call: TRBV28; d_call: NA; j_call: TRBJ1-3; clone_size: NA; cdr3_aa: CASSPLGASGNTIYF; cdr3_nt: TGTGCCAGCAGTCCCTTAGGGGCCTCTGGAAACACCATATATTTT
v_call: TRBV30; d_call: NA; j_call: TRBJ2-5; clone_size: NA; cdr3_aa: CAWRKKQGTETQYF; cdr3_nt: TGTGCCTGGAGAAAGAAGCAGGGCACAGAGACCCAGTACTTC
v_call: TRBV28; d_call: TRBD2; j_call: TRBJ2-7; clone_size: NA; cdr3_aa: CASSLVGGGYEQYF; cdr3_nt: TGTGCCAGCAGTTTAGTTGGGGGGGGCTACGAGCAGTACTTC
v_call: TRBV5-4; d_call: TRBD1; j_call: TRBJ2-7; clone_size: NA; cdr3_aa: CASSWDRGYEQYF; cdr3_nt: TGTGCCAGCAGCTGGGACAGGGGGTACGAGCAGTACTTC
v_call: TRBV4-3; d_call: NA; j_call: TRBJ1-6; clone_size: NA; cdr3_aa: CASSLTESSYNSPLHF; cdr3_nt: TGCGCCAGCAGCCTTACAGAGAGCTCCTATAATTCACCCCTCCACTTT
v_call: TRBV11-2; d_call: TRBD1; j_call: TRBJ1-1; clone_size: NA; cdr3_aa: CASSPWDRGNTEAFF; cdr3_nt: TGTGCCAGCAGCCCATGGGACAGGGGAAACACTGAAGCTTTCTTT
v_call: TRBV7-9; d_call: TRBD1; j_call: TRBJ1-1; clone_size: once; cdr3_aa: CASRPQGWTEAFF; cdr3_nt: TGTGCCAGCAGACCACAGGGGTGGACTGAAGCTTTCTTT
v_call: TRBV5-4; d_call: TRBD1; j_call: TRBJ2-3; clone_size: NA; cdr3_aa: CASTDPRTGGDTQYF; cdr3_nt: TGTGCCAGCACCGACCCGAGGACAGGGGGGGATACGCAGTATTTT
v_call: TRBV30; d_call: TRBD1; j_call: TRBJ2-1; clone_size: NA; cdr3_aa: CASTGLSYNEQFF; cdr3_nt: TGTGCCTCGACAGGGCTTTCCTACAATGAGCAGTTCTTC
v_call: TRBV10-3; d_call: TRBD1; j_call: TRBJ2-2; clone_size: NA; cdr3_aa: CAISDWDRGDTGELFF; cdr3_nt: TGTGCCATCAGTGACTGGGACAGGGGCGACACCGGGGAGCTGTTTTTT
v_call: TRBV5-6; d_call: TRBD2; j_call: TRBJ2-1; clone_size: NA; cdr3_aa: CASSLLADYPGDEQFF; cdr3_nt: TGTGCCAGCAGCTTGCTAGCGGACTACCCGGGGGATGAGCAGTTCTTC
v_call: TRBV7-2; d_call: NA; j_call: TRBJ2-2; clone_size: NA; cdr3_aa: CASSLLEGTGELFF; cdr3_nt: TGTGCCAGCAGCTTACTGGAGGGCACCGGGGAGCTGTTTTTT
v_call: TRBV7-9; d_call: NA; j_call: TRBJ2-7; clone_size: NA; cdr3_aa: CASSSTEGLNEQYF; cdr3_nt: TGTGCCAGCAGCTCAACGGAGGGTCTCAACGAGCAGTACTTC
v_call: TRBV7-3; d_call: NA; j_call: TRBJ2-6; clone_size: once; cdr3_aa: CASSLNGRGLRSGANVLTF; cdr3_nt: TGTGCCAGCAGCTTAAACGGTCGAGGACTCCGCTCTGGGGCCAACGTCCTGACTTTC
v_call: TRBV5-1; d_call: TRBD2; j_call: TRBJ2-3; clone_size: NA; cdr3_aa: CASSLAGLAGYTDTQYF; cdr3_nt: TGCGCCAGCAGCTTGGCCGGACTAGCGGGATACACAGATACGCAGTATTTT
v_call: TRBV7-8; d_call: NA; j_call: TRBJ2-3; clone_size: NA; cdr3_aa: CATAQRAADTQYF; cdr3_nt: TGTGCCACCGCACAGCGGGCGGCAGATACGCAGTATTTT